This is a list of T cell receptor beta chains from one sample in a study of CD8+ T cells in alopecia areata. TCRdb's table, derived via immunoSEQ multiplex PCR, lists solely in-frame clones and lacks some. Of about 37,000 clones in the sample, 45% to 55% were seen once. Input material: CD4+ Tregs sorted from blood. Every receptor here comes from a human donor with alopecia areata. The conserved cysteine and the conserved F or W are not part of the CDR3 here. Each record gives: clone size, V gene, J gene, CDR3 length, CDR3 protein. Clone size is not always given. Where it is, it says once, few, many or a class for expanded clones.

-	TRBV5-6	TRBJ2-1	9	ASTFNNEQF
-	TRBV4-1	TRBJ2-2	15	ASSQDPSGGIAGELF
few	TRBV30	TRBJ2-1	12	AWSVGLEYNEQF
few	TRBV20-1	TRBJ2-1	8	SAISNEQF
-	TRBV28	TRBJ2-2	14	ASSFLLGAGVGELF
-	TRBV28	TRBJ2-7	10	ASSSPPYEQY
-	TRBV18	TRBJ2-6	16	ASSTRTSGISGANVLT
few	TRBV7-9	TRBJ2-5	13	ASSSGTGALREQY
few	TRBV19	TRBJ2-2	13	ASSGRVRAAGELF
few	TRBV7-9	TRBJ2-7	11	ASSRDRDHEQY
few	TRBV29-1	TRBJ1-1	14	SVDKRFEAGRSEAF
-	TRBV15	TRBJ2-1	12	ATSRDRSRDEQF
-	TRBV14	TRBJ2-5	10	ASSQGAETQY
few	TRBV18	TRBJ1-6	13	ASSRQGFGDSPLH
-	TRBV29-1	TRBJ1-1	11	SVAFSGGTEAF
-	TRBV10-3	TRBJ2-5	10	AISADRGNQY
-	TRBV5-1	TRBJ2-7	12	ASSSRTVTYEQY
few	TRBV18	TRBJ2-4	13	ASSPLGGQGHIQY
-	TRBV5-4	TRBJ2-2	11	ASKKGTGGELF
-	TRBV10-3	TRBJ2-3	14	ATSPRQGVGADTQY
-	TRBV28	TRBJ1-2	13	ASSFLQGQNYGYT
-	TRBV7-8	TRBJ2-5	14	ASSPRSGSLFETQY
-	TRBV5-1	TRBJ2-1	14	ASSPITGKFYNEQF
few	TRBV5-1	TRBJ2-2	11	ASSPGHTGELF
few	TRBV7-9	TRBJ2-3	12	ASIWRGPTDTQY
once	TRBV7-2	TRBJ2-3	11	ASSYRGLGTQY
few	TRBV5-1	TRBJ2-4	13	ASSLSRGIENIQY
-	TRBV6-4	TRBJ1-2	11	ASSDSRGSGYT
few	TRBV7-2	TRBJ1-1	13	ASSLEGTVNTEAF
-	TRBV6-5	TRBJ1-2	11	ASSSTAPYGYT
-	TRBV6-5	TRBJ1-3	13	ASSPVLLSGNTIY
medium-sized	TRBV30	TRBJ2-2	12	AWRDPGHTGELF
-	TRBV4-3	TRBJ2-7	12	ASSQYGGSYEQY
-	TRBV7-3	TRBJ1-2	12	ASSLMGGAYGYT
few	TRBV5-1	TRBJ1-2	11	ASSGRQNYGYT